This T cell receptor beta chain was obtained from a study of CD8 T cells in Susac syndrome. Concerning this clonotype: Its specificity is unknown.

After removal of 2 bases from V and 6 bases from J, the junction contained 1 base not matched to a gene. Looked up from germline, CDR1 is MRHNA and CDR2 is SNTAGT. The CDR3 contains 13 residues. Study findings and constraints: The study recognized that its TCR sequencing and HLA analysis covered a relatively small number of individuals.

Sequencing of TCR beta was performed on blood CD8+ T cells and on blood CD4+ T cells. Random hexamers primed reverse transcription of 0.5 to 1 ug RNA. The CDR3 of TCR beta was amplified by immunoSEQ multiplex PCR across 54 Vbeta and 13 Jbeta. Each CDR3 protein is one row after TCRdb ran MiXCR on the immunoSEQ multiplex PCR reads. The table has approximately 120,000 distinct CDR3 sequences, over 85% seen once. The specimen was CD8+ T cells from PBMCs. The sequence came from a human donor with multiple sclerosis. The V call is TRBV6-4, the J call TRBJ2-1, with TRBD2 matching over 7 bases. The CDR3 is CASSDGEGNEQFF. The CDR3 nucleotides read TGTGCCAGCAGTGACGGGGAGGGCAATGAGCAGTTCTTC.